This TCR beta chain was identified in a study of beta chain features in type 1 diabetes. Overall study findings and caveats: Moderately but significantly shorter TCRB CDR3s were found in Type 1 diabetes patients in all four CD4+ subsets.

TCRB transcripts that were expressed got sequenced, as all of the isolated RNA had been reverse transcribed. Data came from immunoSEQ multiplex PCR; TCRdb stores just in-frame clones and leaves some out. The sample yields roughly 730,000 clones, around 15% seen once. CD4+ naive, central memory, regulatory and stem cell-like memory subsets were isolated by sorting on CD45RO/CCR7/CD25/CD127/CD95/CD27. V lost 3 bases and J lost 1, with 15 bases in between. The CDR3 is 16 residues long. Germline V CDR1 and CDR2: SEHNR, FQNEAQ (reference sequence). Only a few counts were recorded for this clone. Its antigen is unknown.

Sequences were obtained from naive CD4+ T cells from blood. The receptor's source is a man younger than 35 with type 1 diabetes. The rearrangement links TRBV7-9 to TRBJ2-5, with a possible D match to TRBD1 (5 bases). The CDR3 sequence: CASSFLSRAFQETQYF. The CDR3 DNA reads TGTGCCAGCAGCTTCCTTAGCAGGGCCTTCCAAGAGACCCAGTACTTC.